This paragraph reports one T cell receptor (beta chain). Its binding antigen is unknown. No qualities accompany the bases; no much larger clone lies one base away. The sample belongs to a study of T cell responses to AZD1222 COVID-19 vaccine (dated by TCRdb to the early 2020s). About the study as a whole: AZD1222 recipients given second doses at about 4 weeks or at about 12 weeks were pooled, since spike-specific TCR depth and breadth were not found to differ between the two schedules. TCR sequencing covered some 250 trial participants: about 210 given two doses of AZD1222 and about 26 given two doses of MenACWY control vaccine. Trial participants were enrolled by age into 18-55, 56-69 and 70-plus year subgroups, with roughly 160, 29 and 62 TCR-sequenced participants respectively. Results the study describes overall, beyond this receptor: Reportedly, close to half of the unique spike-specific TCRs recognized epitopes lying outside the regions that are mutated in the B.1.351 and B.1.1.7 variants. The vaccine-associated CD4 TCRs covered the entire spike protein, and the dominant responses fell in regions 160-218 and 743-854. Conclusions about previously exposed vaccinees are limited, since just six or seven AZD1222 recipients were seropositive for SARS-CoV-2 at baseline. Most participants were white British and females outnumbered males, and the authors suggested that clonal diversity may have been underestimated. The 56-69-year group was small, and its depth increase did not reach significance, likely because of low power. A significant rise in spike-specific TCR breadth and depth was observed after two AZD1222 doses relative to day 0 and relative to MenACWY recipients. No day 14 peak-response samples were available, so repertoires were characterized only after the peak T cell response.

Including the terminal cysteine and phenylalanine, the CDR3 comprises 14 residues. Only the CDR3 part of the read is kept: 42 bases, read in frame from the first base. V drops 5 bases and J drops 4 bases, leaving 11 bases in between. CDR1 and CDR2, per the germline V gene (reference sequence), are LNHDA and SQIVND. The CDR3 regions of human TCRbeta chains were subjected to immunosequencing. Regarding the original processing steps: Repertoire TCRs were matched against a reference library of SARS-CoV-2-specific TCRs generated with the MIRA antigen-specificity platform. Breadth was defined as the fraction of unique TCRs that were SARS-CoV-2-associated, and depth was defined as the fraction of total T cells that were SARS-CoV-2-associated. Each spike-specific TCR was assigned to its reactive spike region and to a CD4 or CD8 class using the MIRA data. Log10-transformed breadth and depth values were compared by one-way ANOVA with Sidak's multiple comparisons tests. TCRdb mirrors the immuneACCESS table, restricted to in-frame sequences. Some clones are absent from its copies; in checked studies, under half trace to an unresolved V gene, and the reason for the others is unknown. From that table come the V and J calls and clone size; the DNA was used to work out D and trimming. Within this sample are 120,000 to 150,000 clones, with approximately 90% of them counted one time only. Around 2.8% of the sample is taken by the ten largest.

The time point label, read with the paper, signifies: baseline before first vaccination. Vaccinee samples were obtained from the UK trials COV001 and COV002, which included a single-blind randomized controlled phase 2/3 trial of AZD1222 (ChAdOx1 nCoV-19) in healthy adults. For TCRbeta chain sequencing, PBMC samples were collected from trial participants at day 0 and at day 28 after the second dose. The sample was peripheral blood, taken on day 0 of AZD1222 vaccination. The rearranged chain carries TRBV19 and TRBJ1-4; the best D guess is TRBD1, with 5 bases matching. This TCR derives from an adult in good health. Here is the DNA: TGTGCCAGTAGTTCAGGGAAATATAATGAAAAACTGTTTTTT. Translated, this gives CASSSGKYNEKLFF.